A selection of T cell receptor beta chains follows, all from one sample in a study of shared clonotypes between healthy human individuals. Clones were read by immunoSEQ multiplex PCR, and TCRdb kept only the in-frame ones, dropping some. The sample includes 2 million or so clones, about 95% of them seen just once. Sequenced input: naive CD8+ T cells sorted from blood. The receptors derive from a man in his late teens or twenties in good health. The CDR3 runs from the conserved cysteine through the conserved F or W. A D gene is named only where the DNA matches it firmly. Some rows mark clone size as missing; the rest say once, few, many or name a class of expanded clone.

V gene	clone size	D gene	CDR3 length	J gene	CDR3 DNA	CDR3 protein
TRBV13	-	TRBD1	15	TRBJ1-4	TGTGCCAGCAGCTTAGTTTCACAGGGGGAAGAAAAACTGTTTTTT	CASSLVSQGEEKLFF
TRBV5-8	-	-	15	TRBJ2-7	TGTGCCAGCAGCCTGTCCTGGGGGTCATATTACGAGCAGTACTTC	CASSLSWGSYYEQYF
TRBV6-1	-	-	12	TRBJ2-5	TGTGCCAGCAGGACAGGTCAAGAGACCCAGTACTTC	CASRTGQETQYF
TRBV14	-	-	15	TRBJ2-7	TGTGCCAGCAGCCAAGAGGAGTGGGATAACCACGAGCAGTACTTC	CASSQEEWDNHEQYF
TRBV15	-	-	16	TRBJ2-5	TGTGCCACCAGCAGAGATGGCGAAGGGACGCAAGAGACCCAGTACTTC	CATSRDGEGTQETQYF
TRBV6-5	-	-	13	TRBJ2-2	TGTGCCAGCAGTCCCCTAGACACCGGGGAGCTGTTTTTT	CASSPLDTGELFF
TRBV2	-	-	13	TRBJ1-1	TGTGCCAGCAGAGCCGCGGGGCACACTGAAGCTTTCTTT	CASRAAGHTEAFF
TRBV19	-	TRBD1	18	TRBJ1-2	TGTGCCAGTAGGGGGTTAAAAGCCGGGACAGGGAACAACTATGGCTACACCTTC	CASRGLKAGTGNNYGYTF
TRBV27	-	TRBD2	17	TRBJ2-1	TGTGCCAGCAGTTTCTTTGGCGGGGGGGCGTCCTACAATGAGCAGTTCTTC	CASSFFGGGASYNEQFF
TRBV4-1	-	TRBD2	14	TRBJ2-1	TGCGCCAGCAGCCTAGCGGGAATCTCCAATGAGCAGTTCTTC	CASSLAGISNEQFF
TRBV2	-	-	14	TRBJ1-5	TGTGCCAGCAGTGAGGAGACAGGCAATCAGCCCCAGCATTTT	CASSEETGNQPQHF
TRBV2	-	TRBD1	15	TRBJ1-2	TGTGCCAGCAGTGGGGACCTGACAGGGACCTTAGGCTACACCTTC	CASSGDLTGTLGYTF
TRBV4-3	-	-	17	TRBJ2-7	TGCGCCAGCAGCCAAGATTCTAGCTCTGTTCAGTCGGGGGAGCAGTACTTC	CASSQDSSSVQSGEQYF
TRBV11-2	once	-	16	TRBJ2-3	TGTGCCAGCAGCTTAGATCGGAGGTCCCCCGCAGATACGCAGTATTTT	CASSLDRRSPADTQYF
TRBV10-1	-	TRBD1	15	TRBJ2-2	TGCGCCAGCAGTGACCCGGGACAGTGGGCCGGGGAGCTGTTTTTT	CASSDPGQWAGELFF
TRBV15	-	-	14	TRBJ1-2	TGTGCCACCCCGCCGGCCGGGGTGGGGTATGGCTACACCTTC	CATPPAGVGYGYTF
TRBV27	once	-	14	TRBJ2-1	TGTGCCAGCAGTTTGCGGGGTTCCTACAATGAGCAGTTCTTC	CASSLRGSYNEQFF
TRBV4-3	-	-	16	TRBJ2-1	TGCGCCAGCAGCCAAGATTGGAGGGGCCCCATCAATGAGCAGTTCTTC	CASSQDWRGPINEQFF
TRBV7-2	-	-	13	TRBJ1-1	TGTGCCAGCAGCCAGGAGCAGGCCACTGAAGCTTTCTTT	CASSQEQATEAFF
TRBV6-5	-	-	13	TRBJ1-2	TGTGCCAGCAGTTTAACTTCCAGCTATGGCTACACCTTC	CASSLTSSYGYTF
TRBV7-9	once	-	14	TRBJ1-2	TGTGCCAGCAGCCTAGGAGGCAATAACTATGGCTACACCTTC	CASSLGGNNYGYTF
TRBV27	once	-	14	TRBJ1-5	TGTGCCAGCAGTTTCCGCAGGGGAGATCAGCCCCAGCATTTT	CASSFRRGDQPQHF
TRBV27	-	-	15	TRBJ2-5	TGTGCCAGCAGGGGGACCGTGAGGGGAGAAGAGACCCAGTACTTC	CASRGTVRGEETQYF
TRBV6-5	-	-	14	TRBJ2-7	TGTGCCAGCAGTTTTGGGGAGAGCTCCTACGAGCAGTACTTC	CASSFGESSYEQYF
TRBV5-6	-	TRBD2	13	TRBJ2-5	TGTGCCAGCAGTTCAACAGCGGGGGAGACCCAGTACTTC	CASSSTAGETQYF
TRBV2	-	TRBD1	16	TRBJ2-2	TGTGCCAGCAGTTCCGGGACAGGGGTTGGCACCGGGGAGCTGTTTTTT	CASSSGTGVGTGELFF
TRBV10-3	-	TRBD1	14	TRBJ2-7	TGTGCCGCCCAGGATGAGGACAGGGGTTACGAGCAGTACTTC	CAAQDEDRGYEQYF
TRBV4-1	-	-	15	TRBJ1-6	TGCGCCAGCAGCCAAGAACAGGGATTTCGATCACCCCTCCACTTT	CASSQEQGFRSPLHF
TRBV7-9	-	-	13	TRBJ2-5	TGTGCCAGCAGCCCCGGGAGTCAAGAGACCCAGTACTTC	CASSPGSQETQYF
TRBV11-2	-	-	14	TRBJ2-7	TGTGCCAGCAGCCCACCCCTCGACAGGACCGAGCAGTACTTC	CASSPPLDRTEQYF
TRBV19	-	-	14	TRBJ2-6	TGTGCCAGTAGTATGGCCATTGGGGCCAACGTCCTGACTTTC	CASSMAIGANVLTF
TRBV7-9	-	-	12	TRBJ2-7	TGTGCCAGCAGCTTCCCCTCCCACGAGCAGTACTTC	CASSFPSHEQYF
TRBV11-2	-	TRBD2	15	TRBJ2-5	TGTGCCAGCAGCGCCCGGGACTATAACCAAGAGACCCAGTACTTC	CASSARDYNQETQYF
TRBV4-2	-	-	17	TRBJ2-2	TGTGCCAGCAGCCAAGAATTTTTTACCATGAACACCGGGGAGCTGTTTTTT	CASSQEFFTMNTGELFF
TRBV4-1	-	-	14	TRBJ2-5	TGCGCCAGCAGCCAAGATGGCGGGCGGGAGACCCAGTACTTC	CASSQDGGRETQYF
TRBV6-1	-	-	15	TRBJ2-2	TGTGCCAGCAGTGACCTTAGCGGGAACACCGGGGAGCTGTTTTTT	CASSDLSGNTGELFF
TRBV11-2	-	TRBD1	14	TRBJ1-2	TGTGCCAGCAGCACCGGGACAGGGACCTATGGCTACACCTTC	CASSTGTGTYGYTF
TRBV4-3	-	TRBD2	17	TRBJ2-3	TGCGCCAGCAGCCAAGAAGCGGCTAGCGGCCCGATGGATACGCAGTATTTT	CASSQEAASGPMDTQYF
TRBV11-2	once	TRBD1	14	TRBJ2-5	TGTGCCAGCAGCTTGGGGACAGGGCAAGAGACCCAGTACTTC	CASSLGTGQETQYF
TRBV7-6	-	-	15	TRBJ2-1	TGTGCCAGCAGCCCCTTCGCCGGGGCCGGCAGTGAGCAGTTCTTC	CASSPFAGAGSEQFF
TRBV6-6	-	-	12	TRBJ2-2	TGTGCCAGCAGTGCGAACACCGGGGAGCTGTTTTTT	CASSANTGELFF
TRBV6-6	-	-	12	TRBJ2-1	TGTGCCAGCAACTATTATCCAAATGAGCAGTTCTTC	CASNYYPNEQFF
TRBV7-9	once	TRBD2	15	TRBJ2-3	TGTGCCAGCAGCTCGGGACTAGCGGGGGCAGATACGCAGTATTTT	CASSSGLAGADTQYF
TRBV12-1	-	-	16	TRBJ1-2	TGTGCCAGCAGCCTTTGGGACAGCCTAGCCAACTATGGCTACACCTTC	CASSLWDSLANYGYTF
TRBV9	-	-	13	TRBJ1-1	TGTGCCAGCAGCGACGACGGGGATACTGAAGCTTTCTTT	CASSDDGDTEAFF
TRBV5-1	-	-	16	TRBJ1-1	TGCGCCAGCAGCTGGGAGCGGACAGACATGAACACTGAAGCTTTCTTT	CASSWERTDMNTEAFF
TRBV5-1	-	-	13	TRBJ2-7	TGCGCCAGCAGCTCGGACAACTCCTACGAGCAGTACTTC	CASSSDNSYEQYF
TRBV4-1	-	TRBD2	15	TRBJ2-7	TGCGCCAGCAGCACCCTAGCGGGAGGGAACTACGAGCAGTACTTC	CASSTLAGGNYEQYF
TRBV4-3	-	-	15	TRBJ1-2	TGCGCCAGCAGCCAAGCCGGGACGAGACTTGAAGGCTACACCTTC	CASSQAGTRLEGYTF
TRBV5-6	once	TRBD1	13	TRBJ2-7	TGTGCCAGCAGCTATGGACAGGGTGGCGAGCAGTACTTC	CASSYGQGGEQYF
TRBV11-1	-	TRBD2	15	TRBJ2-7	TGTGCCAGCAGCGAAGGGACTAGCAGCTCCTACGAGCAGTACTTC	CASSEGTSSSYEQYF
TRBV25-1	-	-	14	TRBJ2-5	TGTGCCAGCAGTGGAACAGGGGACTGGGAGACCCAGTACTTC	CASSGTGDWETQYF